This T cell receptor beta chain was sequenced for a study of shared clonotypes between healthy human individuals. Study outcomes and limitations: In general, naive subsets displayed greater estimated richness than memory subsets did.

Only in-frame clones appear in the TCRdb table, and some are missing; sequencing was by immunoSEQ multiplex PCR. The sample has millions of clones, more than 80% seen once. With regard to this clone: Antigen unknown.

Trimming removed 4 bases at V and 6 bases at J, with 9 bases between. The germline CDR1 and CDR2 sequences are MNHEY and SMNVEV (reference sequence). There are 13 residues in the CDR3. The clonotype originates from a man between 18 and 29 years old in good health. Material for sequencing was naive CD4+ T cells sorted from blood. As for subset: CD45RA+ positively selected. This chain uses TRBV27 with TRBJ2-2; D is ambiguous. CDR3 protein: CASSSVVAGELFF. The CDR3, as DNA: TGTGCCAGCAGTTCAGTGGTGGCCGGGGAGCTGTTTTTT.